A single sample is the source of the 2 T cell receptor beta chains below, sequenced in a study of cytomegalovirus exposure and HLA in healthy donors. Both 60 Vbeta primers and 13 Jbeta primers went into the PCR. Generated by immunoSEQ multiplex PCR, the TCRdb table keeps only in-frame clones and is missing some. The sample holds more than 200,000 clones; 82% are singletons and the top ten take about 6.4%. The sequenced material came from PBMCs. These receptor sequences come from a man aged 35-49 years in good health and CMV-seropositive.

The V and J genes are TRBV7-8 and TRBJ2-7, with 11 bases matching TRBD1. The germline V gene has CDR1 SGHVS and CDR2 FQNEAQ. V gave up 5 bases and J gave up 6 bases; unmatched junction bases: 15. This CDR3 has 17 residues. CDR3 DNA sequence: TGTGCCAGCAGCCCTACCCCGGGACAGGGGGTTTCGGGCGAGCAGTACGTC. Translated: CASSPTPGQGVSGEQYV.

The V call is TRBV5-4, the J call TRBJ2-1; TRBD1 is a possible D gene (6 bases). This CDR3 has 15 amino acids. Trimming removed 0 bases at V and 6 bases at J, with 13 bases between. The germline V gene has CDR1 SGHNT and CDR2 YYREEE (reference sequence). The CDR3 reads CASSLGAGGPNEQFF. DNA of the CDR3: TGTGCCAGCAGCTTGGGAGCTGGGGGCCCCAATGAGCAGTTCTTC.